The TCR beta chain under discussion was sequenced for a study of T cell responses to AZD1222 COVID-19 vaccine. Findings and limits, study-wide: Clonal diversity may have been underestimated, and the donors were mostly white British, with more females than males. AZD1222 recipients seropositive at baseline numbered only five to seven.

Trimming left V 6 bases short and J 3 bases short, with 8 bases between. Germline lookup yields CDR1 MNHEY and CDR2 SVGAGI. CDR3 length: 12 residues. Sequencing was performed with immunoSEQ multiplex PCR; in TCRdb, only in-frame clones are kept and a portion is missing. This sample has 200,000 or so clones; 87% occur once, and the top ten carry less than 3%. As to this clone: The antigen remains unidentified.

Source: peripheral blood, taken on day 0 of MenACWY control vaccination. The V gene is TRBV6-5, the J gene TRBJ1-1; D remains ambiguous. The sequence derives from an adult in good health. The chain's CDR3 is CASSPGYTEAFF. DNA of the CDR3: TGTGCCAGCAGCCCCGGGTACACTGAAGCTTTCTTT.